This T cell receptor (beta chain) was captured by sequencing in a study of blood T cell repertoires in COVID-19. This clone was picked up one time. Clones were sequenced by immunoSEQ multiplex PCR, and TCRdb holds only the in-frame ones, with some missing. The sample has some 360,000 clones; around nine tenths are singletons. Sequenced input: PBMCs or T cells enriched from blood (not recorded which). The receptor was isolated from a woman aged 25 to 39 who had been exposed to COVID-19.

The DNA of the CDR3 is TGCGCCAGCAGCCAAGATTCGGGACAGGGCCGGTTCATGAACACTGAAGCTTTCTTT. Translating gives CASSQDSGQGRFMNTEAFF. The rearrangement uses TRBV4-1 and TRBJ1-1; 9 bases agree with TRBD1. This CDR3 region has 19 residues. V gave up 0 bases and J gave up 0 bases; unmatched junction bases: 11. CDR1 is MGHRA and CDR2 is YSYEKL in the germline V gene.